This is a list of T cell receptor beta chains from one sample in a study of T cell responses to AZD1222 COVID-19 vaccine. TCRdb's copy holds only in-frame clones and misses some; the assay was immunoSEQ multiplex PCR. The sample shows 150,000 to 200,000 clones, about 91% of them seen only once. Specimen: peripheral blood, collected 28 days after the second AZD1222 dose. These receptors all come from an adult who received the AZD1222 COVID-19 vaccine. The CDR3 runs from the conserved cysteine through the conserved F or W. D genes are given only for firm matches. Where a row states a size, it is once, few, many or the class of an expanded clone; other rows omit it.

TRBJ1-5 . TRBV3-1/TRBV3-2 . CASSQGVNQPQHF TGTGCCAGCAGCCAAGGGGTCAATCAGCCCCAGCATTTT
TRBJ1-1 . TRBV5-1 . CASSLRGTNTEAFF TGCGCCAGCAGCTTACGGGGTACGAACACTGAAGCTTTCTTT
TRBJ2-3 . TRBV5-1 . CASSQGDTDTQYF TGCGCCAGCAGCCAGGGTGACACAGATACGCAGTATTTT
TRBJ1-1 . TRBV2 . CASRPLDGANTEAFF TGTGCCAGCAGGCCACTGGACGGGGCCAACACTGAAGCTTTCTTT
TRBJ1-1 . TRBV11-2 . CASSPAGVRNTEAFF TGTGCCAGCAGCCCCGCAGGGGTTCGGAACACTGAAGCTTTCTTT
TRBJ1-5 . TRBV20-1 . CSASWGLSESQHF TGCAGTGCTAGTTGGGGGCTAAGTGAGTCCCAGCATTTT
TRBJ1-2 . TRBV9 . CASSVAQPDYGYTF TGTGCCAGCAGCGTAGCACAGCCAGACTATGGCTACACCTTC
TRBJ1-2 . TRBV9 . CASSAGLNNYGYTF TGTGCCAGCAGCGCCGGACTGAATAACTATGGCTACACCTTC
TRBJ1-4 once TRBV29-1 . CSVASTGLGEKLFF TGCAGCGTTGCCTCTACAGGGTTGGGTGAAAAACTGTTTTTT
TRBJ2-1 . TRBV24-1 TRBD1 CATSSGQSPNEQFF TGTGCCACCAGCTCGGGACAGAGTCCTAATGAGCAGTTCTTC
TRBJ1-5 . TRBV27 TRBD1 CASSFGGTGQPQHF TGTGCCAGCAGTTTTGGAGGGACAGGTCAGCCCCAGCATTTT
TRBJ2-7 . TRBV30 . CAWSVQGYEQYF TGTGCCTGGAGTGTCCAGGGCTACGAGCAGTACTTC
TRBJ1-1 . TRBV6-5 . CTSSYSGGLISEAFF TGTACCAGCAGTTACTCTGGGGGGCTCATCAGTGAAGCTTTCTTT
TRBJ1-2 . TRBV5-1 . CASSLLGNSNGYTF TGCGCCAGCAGCTTGTTAGGGAATAGCAATGGCTACACCTTC
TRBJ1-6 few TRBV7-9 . CASSLGSNSPLHF TGTGCCAGCAGCTTAGGAAGTAATTCACCCCTCCACTTT
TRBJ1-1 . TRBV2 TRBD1 CASSGQGFTEAFF TGTGCCAGCAGCGGACAGGGTTTCACTGAAGCTTTCTTT
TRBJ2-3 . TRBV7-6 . CASSLGPSGVDTQYF TGTGCCAGCAGCTTAGGGCCCTCAGGGGTAGATACGCAGTATTTT
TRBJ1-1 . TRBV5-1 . CASSGGDSLNTEAFF TGCGCCAGCAGCGGGGGTGACAGTTTAAACACTGAAGCTTTCTTT
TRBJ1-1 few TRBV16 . CASSQGLNTEAFF TGTGCCAGCAGCCAAGGATTAAACACTGAAGCTTTCTTT
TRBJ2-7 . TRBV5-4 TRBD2 CASSLLLTSDEQYF TGTGCCAGCAGCTTACTCCTAACTAGCGACGAGCAGTACTTC
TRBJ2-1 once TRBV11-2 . CASSPKVSGRPYNEQFF TGTGCCAGCAGCCCAAAAGTTTCGGGACGACCATACAATGAGCAGTTCTTC
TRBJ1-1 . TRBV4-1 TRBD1 CASSPGQEDTEAFF TGCGCCAGCAGCCCTGGACAGGAGGACACTGAAGCTTTCTTT
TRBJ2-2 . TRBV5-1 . CASSLAQGNTGELFF TGCGCCAGCAGCTTGGCTCAGGGGAACACCGGGGAGCTGTTTTTT
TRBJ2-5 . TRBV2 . CASSEAAGETQYF TGTGCCAGCAGTGAAGCCGCGGGGGAGACCCAGTACTTC
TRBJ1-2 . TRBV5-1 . CASSPPSSPNYGYTF TGCGCCAGCAGCCCGCCGTCCAGCCCTAACTATGGCTACACCTTC
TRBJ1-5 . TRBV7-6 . CATAAGRNQPQHF TGTGCCACAGCGGCAGGGCGCAATCAGCCCCAGCATTTT
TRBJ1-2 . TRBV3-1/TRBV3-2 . CASSQASWQGYYGYTF TGTGCCAGCAGCCAAGCTTCGTGGCAGGGGTACTATGGCTACACCTTC
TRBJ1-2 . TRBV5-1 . CASSLMGATNYGYTF TGCGCCAGCAGCTTGATGGGGGCCACTAACTATGGCTACACCTTC
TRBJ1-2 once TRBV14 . CASSQDRVYGYTF TGTGCCAGCAGCCAGGACAGAGTCTATGGCTACACCTTC
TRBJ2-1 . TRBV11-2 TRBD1 CASSLRGLTIYNEQFF TGTGCCAGCAGCTTAAGGGGGCTAACAATTTACAATGAGCAGTTCTTC